These 23 T cell receptor beta chains were all obtained from the same sample, sequenced in a study of regulatory T cells in long-lasting Graves disease. The authors built TCR beta libraries using iRepertoire HTBI primers and Arm-PCR of CDR3 regions. TCRdb passed the multiplex PCR reads through MiXCR, listing each CDR3 protein once. This repertoire shows 400,000 to 450,000 distinct CDR3 sequences, approximately 16% found once; its top ten account for around 10%. The time point denotes: newly diagnosed GD, antithyroid drugs for less than 3 months. PBMCs were the source of the RNA used for TCR sequencing. These data were likewise used in another study, on T cells in Graves' hyperthyroidism and ophthalmopathy.

Sequencing was performed on peripheral blood mononuclear cells (PBMCs), taken at new diagnosis, from a patient treated with antithyroid drugs. The receptors were sampled from a woman in her 30s with Graves disease.

This clonotype was found many times. The chain combines TRBV10-3 with TRBJ2-7, with 8 bases fitting TRBD2. CDR3 length equals 16 residues. CDR1 is ENHRY and CDR2 is SYGVKD in the germline V gene. V lost 0 bases, J lost 3 bases, and 7 bases stayed unmatched. The CDR3 coding sequence is TGTGCCATCAGTGAGTCTTTGGGGACTAGTGTCTACGAGCAGTACTTC. As protein: CAISESLGTSVYEQYF.

This clonotype was seen repeatedly, ten times or more. This rearrangement joins TRBV3-1 to TRBJ2-3; no clear D. The CDR3 runs 15 residues. Germline values: CDR1 LGHDT, CDR2 YNNKEL (reference sequence). V lost 0 bases, J lost 2 bases, and 9 bases lay in between. The CDR3 reads CASSQDRHPTDTQYF. CDR3 coding DNA: TGTGCCAGCAGCCAAGATCGGCACCCCACAGATACGCAGTATTTT.

In this sample, this clonotype turned up many times. The chain is built from TRBV10-3 and TRBJ2-7, with D unresolved. CDR1 ENHRY and CDR2 SYGVKD come from the germline V gene. CDR3 length: 13 residues. With 3 bases removed from V and 6 bases from J, the gap between germline ends came to 12 bases. In DNA form, the CDR3 reads TGTGCCATCAGTGAAAGGGATTGGGGCGAGCAGTACTTC. It is translated as CAISERDWGEQYF.

This clonotype was picked up a small number of times. The chain recombines TRBV29-1 with TRBJ1-6; 7 bases are a match to TRBD1. This CDR3 has 13 amino acids. In germline, CDR1 is SQVTM, CDR2 ANQGSEA. The ends lost 4 bases at V and 7 bases at J; junction bases unmatched: 4. CDR3 sequence (DNA): TGCAGCGTTGCCGCGGGACAGAATTCACCCCTCCACTTT. Its translation: CSVAAGQNSPLHF.

This chain links TRBV7-9 with TRBJ2-1, with D uncertain. The CDR3 is 14 amino acids. Trimming stripped 6 bases from V and 8 bases from J, with 17 bases between. Germline-derived CDR1 and CDR2 are SEHNR and FQNEAQ (reference sequence). CDR3 amino acids: CASSHTILGHEQFF. The CDR3 DNA sequence: TGTGCCAGCAGTCATACCATATTAGGCCATGAGCAGTTCTTC.

At least ten counts were recorded for this clonotype. The chain carries TRBV5-1 and TRBJ2-1; possibly TRBD1 for D (6 bases). The CDR3 spans 13 residues. CDR1 is SGHRS and CDR2 is YFSETQ in the germline V gene. V was trimmed by 7 bases and J by 2 bases, leaving 10 bases between them. The chain's CDR3 is CASGRDTYNEQFF. The CDR3 DNA follows: TGCGCCAGCGGTCGGGACACCTACAATGAGCAGTTCTTC.

The chain carries TRBV27 and TRBJ2-1, with D perhaps assigned TRBD1 or TRBD2 (6 bases each). This CDR3 contains 15 residues. V was shortened by 7 bases and J by 6 bases, with 19 bases between the two germline ends. In germline, CDR1 is MNHEY, CDR2 SMNVEV (reference sequence). The CDR3 is CASTQGGRGGNEQFF. CDR3 DNA sequence: TGTGCCAGCACCCAAGGAGGGAGAGGGGGCAATGAGCAGTTCTTC.

CDR3 nucleotide sequence: TGCAGTGCTAGACCTGTGACTAGCGGGAGCTTAGGTGAGCAGTTCTTC. Its protein product is CSARPVTSGSLGEQFF. This sequence joins TRBV20-1 and TRBJ2-1, with 12 bases lining up with TRBD2. From germline, CDR1 is DFQATT and CDR2 SNEGSKA (reference sequence). The junction had 11 bases not matched to a gene; V was cut back by 2 bases and J by 9 bases. This CDR3 has 16 residues.

This clonotype has at least ten counts. This rearrangement joins TRBV5-6 to TRBJ2-5, with TRBD2 matching 10 bases. The length of the CDR3 is 16 residues. Germline V lookup: CDR1 SGHDT, CDR2 YYEEEE. Trimming removed 3 bases from V and 2 bases from J; junction bases left unmatched: 7. The CDR3 is CASSWSGRGLQETQYF. The CDR3, as DNA: TGTGCCAGCAGCTGGAGCGGGAGGGGCCTTCAAGAGACCCAGTACTTC.

This clonotype turned up a few times. V is TRBV6-2 or TRBV6-3 and J is TRBJ2-7, with 8 bases aligning to TRBD1. The CDR3 is made up of 15 amino acids. CDR1 is MNHEY, CDR2 SVGEGT, per germline. V lost 1 base, J lost 12 bases, and 14 bases stayed unmatched. CDR3 sequence (DNA): TGTGCCAGCAGTTACTGGGGACAGGAGCCCCCCCGGGGGTACTTC. Protein product: CASSYWGQEPPRGYF.

The table lists this clonotype with a few counts. This chain connects TRBV20-1 to TRBJ2-1, with 15 bases aligning to TRBD2. Germline CDR1 is DFQATT and CDR2 is SNEGSKA (reference sequence). This CDR3 is 14 amino acids long. The ends lost 6 bases at V and 10 bases at J; junction bases unmatched: 7. CDR3 loop: CSARTSGRAGEQFF. In DNA, the CDR3 is TGCAGTGCCCGGACTAGCGGGAGGGCGGGCGAGCAGTTCTTC.

The J gene is TRBJ2-7, the V gene TRBV7-9; D unresolved. This CDR3 contains 13 residues. Germline-derived CDR1 and CDR2 are SEHNR and FQNEAQ (reference sequence). Trimming pared 5 bases from V and 0 bases from J, leaving 8 bases between. This CDR3 reads CASSPVDSYEQYF. The DNA of the CDR3 is TGTGCCAGCAGCCCGGTCGACTCCTACGAGCAGTACTTC.

This clonotype was picked up many times. The chain carries TRBV27 and TRBJ1-5; D not certain. The germline V gene encodes CDR1 MNHEY and CDR2 SMNVEV (reference sequence). The CDR3 loop spans 17 amino acids. Trimming removed 1 base at V and 3 bases at J, with 16 bases between. The CDR3 bases are TGTGCCAGCAGTTTATGGGGTACCCTAGCCCCCAATCAGCCCCAGCATTTT. Amino acid sequence: CASSLWGTLAPNQPQHF.

The gene calls are TRBV28 and TRBJ2-7, with unresolved D. Germline V gene sequence: CDR1 MDHEN, CDR2 SYDVKM. This CDR3 region has 12 residues. V shed 6 bases and J shed 2 bases, with 8 bases lying between them. The CDR3 loop is CASRKTTYEQYF. The CDR3 bases are TGTGCCAGCAGAAAAACCACCTACGAGCAGTACTTC.

This clonotype was found many times. The CDR3 DNA is TGTGCCAGCAGCCAAGACTTCGCTCCCGGGGAGCTGTTTTTT. This encodes CASSQDFAPGELFF. The J gene is TRBJ2-2, the V gene TRBV3-1; D remains ambiguous. The ends were cut back, 0 bases at V and 6 bases at J, with 8 bases in the middle. The germline gives CDR1 LGHDT, CDR2 YNNKEL (reference sequence). The CDR3 runs 14 residues.

This clonotype was seen at least ten times. This chain connects TRBV6-1 to TRBJ2-2; no firm D call. The CDR3 has 16 amino acids. Germline CDR1 reads MNHNS; CDR2 reads SASEGT. Trimming cost V 7 bases and J 0 bases, with 15 bases left between them. CDR3 amino acids: CASTRSRTSNTGELFF. The DNA for the CDR3 is TGTGCCAGCACCAGGAGCCGAACGTCGAACACCGGGGAGCTGTTTTTT.

There are many counts of this clonotype. The chain has TRBV3-1 and TRBJ1-1; tentatively, D is TRBD1 (5 bases). Germline V gene lookup returns CDR1 LGHDT and CDR2 YNNKEL (reference sequence). The CDR3 is 14 amino acids. V lost 1 base and J 4 bases, leaving 10 bases between the germline ends. CDR3 bases: TGTGCCAGCAGCCAAGGGGGCGCGAGCACTGAAGCTTTCTTT. Amino acid sequence: CASSQGGASTEAFF.

This clonotype was seen many times. This rearrangement joins TRBV7-9 to TRBJ2-7; tentatively, D is TRBD1 (6 bases). The germline V gene has CDR1 SEHNR and CDR2 FQNEAQ (reference sequence). The CDR3 has 15 residues. Trimming took 1 base from V and 1 from J, leaving 11 bases between them. DNA of the CDR3: TGTGCCAGCAGCTTAGGGGGACATGTTTCCTACGAGCAGTACTTC. This gives the protein CASSLGGHVSYEQYF.

This clonotype was detected only a few times. The CDR3 coding sequence is TGCGCCAGCAGCCAAAGAGGGGAACAGCAACTCACTGAAGCTTTCTTT. This translates into CASSQRGEQQLTEAFF. The V and J genes are TRBV4-1 and TRBJ1-1, with a tentative D call TRBD1 (5 bases). Trimming took off 2 bases at V and 4 bases at J, with 17 bases between the two ends. The CDR3 covers 16 residues. Germline V gene data show CDR1 as MGHRA and CDR2 as YSYEKL.

This clonotype was seen repeatedly, ten times or more. This sequence joins TRBV20-1 and TRBJ2-1; 15 bases line up with TRBD2. The CDR3 has 17 residues. Germline V gene data show CDR1 as DFQATT and CDR2 as SNEGSKA (reference sequence). Trimming at V came to 5 bases and at J to 8 bases, leaving 13 bases not matched to a gene. DNA of the CDR3: TGCAGTGCTCTAACGCCGGGACTAGCGGGAGGTTTGGATGAGCAGTTCTTC. Its translation is CSALTPGLAGGLDEQFF.

In the case of this clonotype: One end of the junction is discordant with germline, which a read error may explain. The chain employs TRBV20-1 and TRBJ2-7; TRBD2 agrees at 8 bases. Germline V CDR1 and CDR2: DFQATT, SNEGSKA (reference sequence). There are 14 residues in the CDR3. The CDR3 here is CSAGPGGGRGEHYF. The CDR3 nucleotides read TGCAGTGCTGGACCCGGGGGGGGCCGGGGTGAGCATTACTTC.

There are many counts of this clonotype. The chain carries TRBV2 and TRBJ2-5; 10 bases are shared with TRBD2. Germline values: CDR1 SNHLY, CDR2 FYNNEI. CDR3 length: 13 amino acids. J gave up 4 bases and V 7 bases, and 3 bases lay outside the gene matches. The CDR3 coding sequence is TGTGCCAGCATACTAGCGGGACTAGAGACCCAGTACTTC. Encoded protein: CASILAGLETQYF. The variable domain in full, with the rest retrieved from reference TRBV2 and TRBJ2-5, is EPEVTQTPSHQVTQMGQEVILRCVPISNHLYFYWYRQILGQKVEFLVSFYNNEISEKSEIFDDQFSVERPDGSNFTLKIRSTKLEDSAMYFCASILAGLETQYFGPGTRLLVL.

This clonotype was counted ten times or more. The germline gene is not matched at one end of the junction; a read error may be the cause. The chain is built from TRBV30 and TRBJ2-1; 8 bases line up with TRBD2. There are 11 residues in the CDR3. Germline CDR1 GTSNPN, CDR2 SVGIG (reference sequence). CDR3 in amino acids: CAWSTRSGRGF. CDR3 nucleotides: TGTGCCTGGAGTACGCGGAGCGGGAGAGGCTTC.